The 27 T cell receptor beta chains below were found in one sample sequenced in a study of graft-versus-host responses after intestinal transplantation. The antigens for these receptors are not known. Produced via immunoSEQ multiplex PCR; TCRdb's table is partial and in-frame only. The sample has 75,000 to 100,000 clones, about nine tenths seen once. The material was unstimulated CD4+ T cells sorted from spleen or lymph node cells, obtained before transplant. Receptors were obtained from a human donor who was the organ donor for an intestinal transplant.

The gene calls are TRBV19 and TRBJ2-1, with a weak D call TRBD2 (7 bases). The germline CDR1 and CDR2 sequences are LNHDA and SQIVND (reference sequence). The CDR3 loop spans 11 amino acids. V was cut by 6 bases and J by 9 bases, with 9 bases left in between. CDR3 loop: CASRGGLEQFF. CDR3 bases: TGTGCCAGTAGGGGGGGGCTTGAGCAGTTCTTC. Supplemented by reference TRBV19 and TRBJ2-1, the full variable domain reads DGGITQSPKYLFRKEGQNVTLSCEQNLNHDAMYWYRQDPGQGLRLIYYSQIVNDFQKGDIAEGYSVSREKKESFPLTVTSAQKNPTAFYLCASRGGLEQFFGPGTRLTVL.

The chain carries TRBV9 and TRBJ2-1, with 10 bases lining up with TRBD2. The V segment lost 3 bases and the J segment 4 bases; nucleotides outside the gene matches: 4. The CDR3 covers 15 residues. Germline V gives CDR1 SGDLS, CDR2 YYNGEE. CDR3 region: CASSASGGTYNEQFF. The CDR3 DNA follows: TGTGCCAGCAGCGCTAGCGGGGGTACGTACAATGAGCAGTTCTTC.

The chain employs TRBV5-1 and TRBJ1-1; D remains ambiguous. From germline, CDR1 is SGHRS and CDR2 YFSETQ. The CDR3 has 13 residues. Trimming stripped 4 bases from V and 7 bases from J, with 14 bases between. CDR3 sequence reads: CASSPRQADEAFF. The CDR3 region has the DNA TGCGCCAGCAGCCCCCGGCAGGCCGATGAAGCTTTCTTT.

The V and J genes are TRBV9 and TRBJ1-2; D not resolved. Germline V gene lookup returns CDR1 SGDLS and CDR2 YYNGEE. The length of the CDR3 is 13 residues. V lost 0 bases and J lost 8, with 11 bases in between. CDR3 coding DNA: TGTGCCAGCAGCGTAGCCGCCTGGCAGGGCTACACCTTC. Protein sequence: CASSVAAWQGYTF. The full variable domain, completed using reference TRBV9 and TRBJ1-2, is DSGVTQTPKHLITATGQRVTLRCSPRSGDLSVYWYQQSLDQGLQFLIQYYNGEERAKGNILERFSAQQFPDLHSELNLSSLELGDSALYFCASSVAAWQGYTFGSGTRLTVV.

The chain combines TRBV5-4 with TRBJ2-3, with 7 bases identical to TRBD1. V lost 7 bases to trimming and J lost 3 bases; unmatched junction nucleotides: 5. Germline V gene lookup returns CDR1 SGHNT and CDR2 YYREEE (reference sequence). The CDR3 runs 13 residues. The CDR3 protein is CASRRQGTDTQYF. Written as DNA, the CDR3 is TGTGCCAGCCGACGACAGGGAACAGATACGCAGTATTTT.

V usage is TRBV18 and J usage is TRBJ1-4; no clear D gene. The CDR3 sequence is 14 residues long. Germline V gene data show CDR1 as KGHSH and CDR2 as LQKENI. Trimming took 3 bases from V and 7 from J, leaving 12 bases between them. CDR3 nucleotide sequence: TGTGCCAGCTCACCGGAGTTTGTAGGTGAAAAACTGTTTTTT. This translates into CASSPEFVGEKLFF.

The gene calls are TRBV10-3 and TRBJ2-1; 13 bases are shared with TRBD2. The CDR3 extends over 17 amino acids. Trimming cost V 5 bases and J 7 bases; bases outside gene matches: 11. The germline V gene encodes CDR1 ENHRY and CDR2 SYGVKD. Here the CDR3 DNA reads TGTGCCATCAGTCCGGGACTAGCGGGGTCCCAAGCGAATGAGCAGTTCTTC. The encoded protein is CAISPGLAGSQANEQFF.

This chain connects TRBV6-1 to TRBJ2-7; no clear D gene. Germline lookup yields CDR1 MNHNS and CDR2 SASEGT. Trimming left V 6 bases short and J 0 bases short, with 12 bases between. The CDR3 extends over 14 amino acids. Written as DNA, the CDR3 is TGTGCCAGCAGCCTCCAGAGGAGCTCCTACGAGCAGTACTTC. Translating gives CASSLQRSSYEQYF.

The chain is built from TRBV7-3 and TRBJ2-7; 8 positions match TRBD1. Germline trimming cut 5 bases from V and 0 bases from J; bases unmatched to any gene: 18. The CDR3 spans 19 residues. Germline V gene lookup returns CDR1 SGHTA and CDR2 FQGTGA. The chain's CDR3 is CASSPTSGLVQGASYEQYF. CDR3 sequence (DNA): TGTGCCAGCAGCCCAACTTCGGGCCTCGTTCAGGGGGCCTCCTACGAGCAGTACTTC.

This clone was recorded once. This sample also contains other DNA sequences that code for the same CDR3. This rearrangement joins TRBV19 to TRBJ2-7, with D maybe TRBD1 (5 bases). This CDR3 is 13 amino acids long. V was cut by 2 bases and J by 2 bases, with 7 bases left in between. Germline-derived CDR1 and CDR2 are LNHDA and SQIVND (reference sequence). The CDR3 region is CASSIQGAYEQYF. The CDR3 DNA reads TGTGCCAGTAGTATACAGGGCGCCTACGAGCAGTACTTC.

In this sample, this clone turned up once. This chain connects TRBV7-2 to TRBJ2-7; D may be TRBD2 (6 bases). The CDR3 is made up of 14 amino acids. Germline loops: CDR1 SGHTA, CDR2 FQGNSA. The V end lost 6 bases, the J end lost 2 bases, and 14 bases lay between the germline ends. The CDR3 loop reads CASRSFRGTYEQYF. DNA of the CDR3: TGTGCCAGCAGATCATTCCGGGGGACCTACGAGCAGTACTTC.

V and J are TRBV4-2 and TRBJ1-2; maybe TRBD1 (5 bases). Per germline, CDR1 LGHNA and CDR2 YNFKEQ. Trimming stripped 1 base from V and 4 bases from J, with 10 bases between. The CDR3 is 14 residues long. DNA for the CDR3: TGTGCCAGCAGCCAAGCGGTAGGGGTCTATGGCTACACCTTC. It codes for CASSQAVGVYGYTF.

The gene calls are TRBV23-1 and TRBJ1-1; D is undetermined. TRBV23-1 falls under the ORF class, with uncertain function. V shed 0 bases and J shed 4 bases, with 12 bases lying between them. This CDR3 spans 15 amino acids. The CDR3 DNA sequence: TGCGCCAGCAGTCAATCCTCCCGAGGGAGCACTGAAGCTTTCTTT. Amino acid sequence: CASSQSSRGSTEAFF.

The chain employs TRBV5-8 and TRBJ1-4; the D gene is possibly TRBD1 (5 bases). V was clipped by 0 bases and J by 0 bases, with 12 bases between them. There are 17 residues in the CDR3. Germline lookup yields CDR1 SGHTS and CDR2 YDEGEE. This CDR3 reads CASSLGQGYATNEKLFF. The CDR3 nucleotides are TGTGCCAGCAGCTTGGGTCAGGGTTATGCAACTAATGAAAAACTGTTTTTT. Together with reference TRBV5-8 and TRBJ1-4, the CDR3 gives the full variable domain: EAGVTQSPTHLIKTRGQQATLRCSPISGHTSVYWYQQALGLGLQFLLWYDEGEERNRGNFPPRFSGRQFPNYSSELNVNALELEDSALYLCASSLGQGYATNEKLFFGSGTQLSVL.

This clone was counted a few times. V and J are TRBV19 and TRBJ1-3; TRBD1 aligns across 10 bases. Trimming cost V 7 bases and J 4 bases; bases outside gene matches: 7. This CDR3 comprises 15 residues. Germline CDR1 LNHDA, CDR2 SQIVND (reference sequence). The DNA of the CDR3 is TGTGCCAGTACCAAGACAGGGGGCGTCGGAAACACCATATATTTT. Translated, it gives CASTKTGGVGNTIYF.

J is TRBJ2-7 and V is TRBV6-1, with D possibly matching TRBD2 (5 bases). There are 13 residues in the CDR3. Germline loops: CDR1 MNHNS, CDR2 SASEGT. V lost 8 bases to trimming and J lost 3 bases, with 14 bases between them. CDR3 region: CASHRGLLYEQYF. DNA for the CDR3: TGTGCCAGCCACAGAGGGTTACTCTACGAGCAGTACTTC.

The chain combines TRBV14 with TRBJ1-3; perhaps TRBD1 as D (5 bases). In germline, CDR1 is SGHDN, CDR2 FVKESK. The CDR3 is 16 amino acids. V was pared by 1 base and J by 1 base, with 11 bases between. CDR3 DNA sequence: TGTGCCAGCAGCCAAGTGGTGGGGCTTTCTGGAAACACCATATATTTT. Its translation: CASSQVVGLSGNTIYF.

The genes are TRBV11-2 and TRBJ1-2; D is possibly TRBD1 (5 bases). CDR3 length: 14 residues. Trimming took 0 bases from V and 8 from J, leaving 13 bases between them. CDR1 and CDR2 (germline): SGHAT, FQNNGV. In DNA form, the CDR3 reads TGTGCCAGCAGCTTAGAATTGGGAGGGGTAGGCTACACCTTC. This encodes CASSLELGGVGYTF.

This clone has a single count. The V and J genes are TRBV6-5 and TRBJ1-1; D possibly corresponds to TRBD1 (5 bases). CDR3 size: 14 residues. The germline V gene encodes CDR1 MNHEY and CDR2 SVGAGI. V was cut by 0 bases and J by 1 base, with 6 bases left in between. In nucleotides, the CDR3 is TGTGCCAGCAGTTACTCTACAGGGAACACTGAAGCTTTCTTT. It codes for CASSYSTGNTEAFF.

V gene TRBV5-1 combines with J gene TRBJ1-1, with 8 bases aligning to TRBD1. V trimming: 8 bases; J trimming: 2 bases; junction bases outside the gene matches: 17. Germline CDR1 SGHRS, CDR2 YFSETQ. The CDR3 spans 17 residues. CDR3 sequence: CASGSSGQVGSNTEAFF. The CDR3 region has the DNA TGCGCCAGTGGGTCTTCGGGACAGGTCGGTTCAAACACTGAAGCTTTCTTT. Filled out from reference TRBV5-1 and TRBJ1-1, the complete variable domain reads KAGVTQTPRYLIKTRGQQVTLSCSPISGHRSVSWYQQTPGQGLQFLFEYFSETQRNKGNFPGRFSGRQFSNSRSEMNVSTLELGDSALYLCASGSSGQVGSNTEAFFGQGTRLTVV.

The chain employs TRBV5-1 and TRBJ2-7, with D tentatively TRBD2 (7 bases). The germline CDR1 and CDR2 sequences are SGHRS and YFSETQ. The CDR3 loop spans 14 amino acids. Trimming pared 4 bases from V and 2 bases from J, leaving 13 bases between. The CDR3 DNA sequence: TGCGCCAGCAGCCCACGGGGGGCCACCTACGAGCAGTACTTC. Translated, it gives CASSPRGATYEQYF.

This chain joins TRBV5-6 and TRBJ1-5, with D unclear. V shed 4 bases and J shed 3 bases, with 11 bases lying between them. The CDR3 loop spans 14 amino acids. Germline CDR1 reads SGHDT; CDR2 reads YYEEEE. The CDR3 bases are TGTGCCAGCAGCCCCGGGTTTCACAATCAGCCCCAGCATTTT. This sequence encodes CASSPGFHNQPQHF.

J is TRBJ2-7 and V is TRBV18; TRBD1 matches at 9 bases. Germline CDR1 is KGHSH and CDR2 is LQKENI. V trimming: 6 bases; J trimming: 1 base; junction bases outside the gene matches: 4. This CDR3 comprises 14 residues. In nucleotides, the CDR3 is TGTGCCAGCTCCCGGGACAGGGAATCCTACGAGCAGTACTTC. It translates to CASSRDRESYEQYF.

The CDR3 sequence: CASSLRLAGANFNEQFF. DNA of the CDR3: TGTGCCAGCAGTTTGAGGCTAGCGGGGGCCAATTTCAATGAGCAGTTCTTC. The chain uses TRBV27 and TRBJ2-1; 10 positions match TRBD2. Trimming took 3 bases from V and 6 from J; bases not matched to a gene: 11. Germline values: CDR1 MNHEY, CDR2 SMNVEV (reference sequence). The CDR3 is 17 residues long.

The chain combines TRBV4-2 with TRBJ2-1, with 11 bases lining up with TRBD2. J lost 7 bases, V lost 4 bases, and 6 bases had no gene match. The CDR3 loop spans 15 amino acids. Germline assignment: CDR1 LGHNA and CDR2 YNFKEQ. CDR3 region: CASSLAGGPVNEQFF. The CDR3 nucleotides read TGTGCCAGCAGCCTAGCGGGGGGGCCGGTGAATGAGCAGTTCTTC.

This chain links TRBV5-1 with TRBJ2-7; 15 nucleotides align to TRBD2. The V segment lost 6 bases and the J segment 3 bases; nucleotides outside the gene matches: 4. Germline CDR1 reads SGHRS; CDR2 reads YFSETQ. This CDR3 is 15 amino acids long. The CDR3 DNA follows: TGCGCCAGCAACACGGGACTAGCGGGGGGCTACGAGCAGTACTTC. This translates into CASNTGLAGGYEQYF.

The V call is TRBV5-1, the J call TRBJ1-5, with 8 bases matching TRBD1. The CDR3 is made up of 15 amino acids. V shed 2 bases, J shed 6 bases, and the junction held 7 bases outside the gene matches. Germline values: CDR1 SGHRS, CDR2 YFSETQ. This CDR3 reads CASSLTTGVGQPQHF. CDR3 sequence (DNA): TGCGCCAGCAGCTTAACGACAGGGGTTGGTCAGCCCCAGCATTTT.